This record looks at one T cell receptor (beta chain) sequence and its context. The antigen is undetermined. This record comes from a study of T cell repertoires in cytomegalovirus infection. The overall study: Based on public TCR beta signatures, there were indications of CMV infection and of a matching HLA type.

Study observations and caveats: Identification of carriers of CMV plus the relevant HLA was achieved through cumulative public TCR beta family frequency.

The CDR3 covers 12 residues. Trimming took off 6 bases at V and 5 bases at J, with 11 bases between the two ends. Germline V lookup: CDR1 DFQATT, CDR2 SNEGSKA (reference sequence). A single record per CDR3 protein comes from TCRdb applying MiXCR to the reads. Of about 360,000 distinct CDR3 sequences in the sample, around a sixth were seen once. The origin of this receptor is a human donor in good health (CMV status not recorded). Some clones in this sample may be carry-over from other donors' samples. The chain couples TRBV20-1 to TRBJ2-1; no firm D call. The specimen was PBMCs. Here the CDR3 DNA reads TGCAGTGCCACCCCGAGTCACAATGAGCAGTTCTTC. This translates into CSATPSHNEQFF.